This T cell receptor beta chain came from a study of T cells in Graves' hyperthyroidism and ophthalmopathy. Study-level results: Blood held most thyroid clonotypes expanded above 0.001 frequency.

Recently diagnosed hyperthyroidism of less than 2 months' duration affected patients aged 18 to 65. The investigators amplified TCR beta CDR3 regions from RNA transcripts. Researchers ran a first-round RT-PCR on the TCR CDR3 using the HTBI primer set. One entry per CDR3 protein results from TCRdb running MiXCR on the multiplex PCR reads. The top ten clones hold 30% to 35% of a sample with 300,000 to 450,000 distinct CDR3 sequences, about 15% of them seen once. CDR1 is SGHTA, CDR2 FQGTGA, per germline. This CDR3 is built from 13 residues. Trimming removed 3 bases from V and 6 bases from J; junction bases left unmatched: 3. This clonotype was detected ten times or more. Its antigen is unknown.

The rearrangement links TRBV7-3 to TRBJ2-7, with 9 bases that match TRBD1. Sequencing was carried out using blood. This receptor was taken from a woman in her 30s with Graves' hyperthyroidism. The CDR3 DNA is TGTGCCAGCAGCTTCGGGACAGGGAGCGAGCAGTACTTC. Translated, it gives CASSFGTGSEQYF. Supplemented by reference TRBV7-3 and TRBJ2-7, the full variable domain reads GAGVSQTPSNKVTEKGKYVELRCDPISGHTALYWYRQSLGQGPEFLIYFQGTGAADDSGLPNDRFFAVRPEGSVSTLKIQRTERGDSAVYLCASSFGTGSEQYFGPGTRLTVT.